This is a list of T cell receptor beta chains from one sample in a study of T cell changes during pregnancy in multiple sclerosis. The protocol was immunoSEQ multiplex PCR, while the TCRdb copy is restricted to in-frame clones and leaves out a portion. The data show roughly 87,000 clones, roughly 93% seen once. The sequencing used peripheral blood, collected in the third trimester of pregnancy. The receptor source for this set is a female donor in good health, enrolled as a control in a pregnancy study. Each CDR3 is given with its conserved first and last residue. D genes are given only for firm matches. The listing skips clone size in some rows; elsewhere it reads once, few, many or a size class.

V,D,size,length,J,CDR3,DNA
TRBV6-1,TRBD1,-,15,TRBJ1-5,CASSEGTGGGQPQHF,TGTGCCAGCAGTGAAGGGACAGGGGGTGGCCAGCCCCAGCATTTT
TRBV6-5,-,-,14,TRBJ2-7,CASSGTGSNYEQYF,TGTGCCAGCAGTGGGACTGGGTCGAACTACGAGCAGTACTTC
TRBV7-9,-,-,15,TRBJ2-2,CASSLGGRGAGELFF,TGTGCCAGCAGCTTAGGAGGGCGCGGTGCCGGGGAGCTGTTTTTT
TRBV25-1,TRBD2,once,17,TRBJ2-1,CASSVTSGSRSYNEQFF,TGTGCCAGCAGTGTAACTAGCGGGAGTAGATCCTACAATGAGCAGTTCTTC
TRBV5-1,-,-,14,TRBJ2-1,CASKEGGRYNEQFF,TGCGCCAGCAAGGAAGGAGGGAGGTACAATGAGCAGTTCTTC
TRBV7-2,-,-,12,TRBJ2-1,CASSTGYNEQFF,TGTGCCTCCTCCACGGGCTACAATGAGCAGTTCTTC
TRBV5-1,-,-,16,TRBJ1-1,CASSLGTGYMNTEAFF,TGCGCCAGCAGCTTGGGTACAGGGTACATGAACACTGAAGCTTTCTTT
TRBV28,-,-,15,TRBJ1-2,CASSSPGTRPYGYTF,TGTGCCAGCAGTTCCCCCGGGACACGGCCCTATGGCTACACCTTC
TRBV6-1,TRBD2,-,16,TRBJ2-1,CASSASLAGSYNEQFF,TGTGCCAGCAGTGCGTCACTAGCGGGCTCCTACAATGAGCAGTTCTTC
TRBV6-1,-,-,14,TRBJ2-7,CASEDSGVGYEQYF,TGTGCCAGCGAGGATTCAGGGGTTGGGTACGAGCAGTACTTC
TRBV19,-,once,13,TRBJ2-2,CASRPLDSGELFF,TGTGCCAGTCGTCCCTTAGATAGCGGGGAGCTGTTTTTT
TRBV28,TRBD2,-,15,TRBJ2-3,CASSFGGSGGDTQYF,TGTGCCAGCAGTTTCGGGGGGTCGGGTGGTGATACGCAGTATTTT
TRBV6-1,TRBD1,-,16,TRBJ1-1,CASSEQPGTGAGEAFF,TGTGCCAGCAGTGAGCAACCCGGGACAGGGGCTGGTGAAGCTTTCTTT
TRBV5-1,TRBD1,-,15,TRBJ2-1,CASSAGQGRNNEQFF,TGCGCCAGCTCCGCGGGACAGGGGAGGAACAATGAGCAGTTCTTC
TRBV5-4,TRBD1,-,16,TRBJ2-4,CASSLRGGQGTNIQYF,TGTGCCAGCAGCTTGAGAGGGGGACAGGGAACCAACATTCAGTACTTC
TRBV18,-,-,13,TRBJ1-1,CASSLQANTEAFF,TGTGCCAGCTCACTACAGGCTAACACTGAAGCTTTCTTT
TRBV27,TRBD1,-,15,TRBJ1-1,CASSSPTGVNTEAFF,TGTGCCAGCAGTTCCCCGACAGGGGTTAACACTGAAGCTTTCTTT